These 6 T cell receptor beta chains were all obtained from the same sample, sequenced in a study of human thymus T cells. The assay was immunoSEQ multiplex PCR, and TCRdb's table has in-frame clones only and misses some. The sample carries some 57,000 clones, 90% to 95% recorded once. Sequenced sample: blood. The receptors stem from a boy younger than two with a congenital heart defect but otherwise immunologically healthy.

The V call is TRBV11-1, the J call TRBJ2-5, with a weak D call TRBD1 (8 bases). CDR1 SGHAT and CDR2 FQDESV come from the germline V gene (reference sequence). This CDR3 has 13 amino acids. V was cut by 5 bases and J by 7 bases, with 14 bases left in between. CDR3 nucleotide sequence: TGTGCCAGCAGCAGACAGGGGAGGGGGACCCAGTACTTC. This codes for CASSRQGRGTQYF. The full variable domain, with the rest looked up from reference TRBV11-1 and TRBJ2-5, is EAEVAQSPRYKITEKSQAVAFWCDPISGHATLYWYRQILGQGPELLVQFQDESVVDDSQLPKDRFSAERLKGVDSTLKIQPAELGDSAMYLCASSRQGRGTQYFGPGTRLLVL.

The J gene is TRBJ2-4, the V gene TRBV5-1; D uncertain. V lost 4 bases and J lost 0, with 8 bases in between. Per germline, CDR1 SGHRS and CDR2 YFSETQ. The CDR3 has 14 residues. As DNA, the CDR3 is TGCGCCAGCAGCGTGGAAGTAGCCAAAAACATTCAGTACTTC. It yields the protein CASSVEVAKNIQYF.

The genes are TRBV19 and TRBJ1-5; unclear D gene. V lost 5 bases to trimming and J lost 9 bases, with 14 bases between them. This CDR3 spans 13 amino acids. CDR1 and CDR2 from the germline V gene are LNHDA and SQIVND (reference sequence). The CDR3 loop is CASSLREELPQHF. DNA for the CDR3: TGTGCCAGTAGTCTCCGAGAGGAGCTGCCCCAGCATTTT.

The chain uses TRBV7-2 and TRBJ2-4; 7 bases line up with TRBD2. With 0 bases clipped from V and 11 bases from J, the junction kept 10 bases outside the gene matches. The CDR3 runs 15 residues. Germline V gene lookup returns CDR1 SGHTA and CDR2 FQGNSA. The CDR3 loop reads CASSLAGLVLGVQYF. DNA for the CDR3: TGTGCCAGCAGCTTAGCCGGACTAGTCTTGGGCGTTCAGTACTTC.

V usage is TRBV6-5 and J usage is TRBJ1-6; D unclear. The CDR3 consists of 15 residues. Germline V gives CDR1 MNHEY, CDR2 SVGAGI. Trimming removed 5 bases at V and 3 bases at J, with 11 bases between. In nucleotides, the CDR3 is TGTGCCAGCAGTGCCTTACAAGGCTATAATTCACCCCTCCACTTT. It specifies CASSALQGYNSPLHF.

The rearrangement links TRBV19 to TRBJ1-2; 7 bases are a match to TRBD1. The V gene end was trimmed by 5 bases and the J gene end by 8 bases; junction bases not matched to a gene: 11. CDR3 length equals 14 residues. In germline, CDR1 is LNHDA, CDR2 SQIVND (reference sequence). The CDR3 coding sequence is TGTGCCAGTAGTGCGGGACAGCCGTCGGGAGGCTACACCTTC. It yields the protein CASSAGQPSGGYTF.